Listed here is a single T cell receptor (beta chain). Its antigen is unknown. The CDR3 length is 13 residues. V lost 6 bases to trimming and J lost 6 bases, with 11 bases between them. Germline V gives CDR1 SEHNR, CDR2 FQNEAQ (reference sequence). Assay used: immunoSEQ multiplex PCR; TCRdb lists only in-frame clones, some missing. The table has 9,500 to 12,000 clones, roughly 90% seen once. Time point noted: postoperative day 105 after intestinal transplantation (dayNNNN = postoperative day). This sample is drawn from a study of graft-versus-host responses after intestinal transplantation. At the level of the study: Uniformly, recipients were administered anti-thymocyte globulin induction with subsequent tacrolimus and steroids for 3 to 4 years.

Findings and limits, study-wide: HvG clone declines early post-transplant were associated with peak circulating GvH levels. Ileal or blood samples showed some GvH clones first, and such clones were also found in recipient marrow.

The chain uses TRBV7-9 and TRBJ2-2; perhaps TRBD2 as D (5 bases). The sequencing used PBMCs, collected 105 days after intestinal transplantation. The source of this sequence is a human patient who received an intestinal transplant, so some T cells may come from the graft donor. As DNA, the CDR3 is TGTGCCAGCAGTACCTCCGGGGCCGGGGAGCTGTTTTTT. Amino acid sequence: CASSTSGAGELFF.